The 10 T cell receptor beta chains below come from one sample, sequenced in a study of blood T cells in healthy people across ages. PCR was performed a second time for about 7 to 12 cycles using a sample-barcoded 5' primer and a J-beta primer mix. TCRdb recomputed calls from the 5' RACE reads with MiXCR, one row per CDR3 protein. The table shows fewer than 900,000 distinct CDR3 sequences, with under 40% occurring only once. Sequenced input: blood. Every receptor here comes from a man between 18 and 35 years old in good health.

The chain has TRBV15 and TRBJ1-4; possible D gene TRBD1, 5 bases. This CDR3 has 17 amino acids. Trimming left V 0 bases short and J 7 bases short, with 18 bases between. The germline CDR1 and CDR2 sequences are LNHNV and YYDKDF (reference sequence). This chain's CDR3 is CATSRDRFRAASEKLFF. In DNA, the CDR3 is TGTGCCACCAGCAGAGATCGTTTCAGGGCAGCTAGTGAAAAACTGTTTTTT.

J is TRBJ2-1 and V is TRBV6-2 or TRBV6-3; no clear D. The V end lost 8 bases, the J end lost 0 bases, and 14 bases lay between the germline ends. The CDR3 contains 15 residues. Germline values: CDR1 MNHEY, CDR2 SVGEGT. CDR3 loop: CASRTTSRSYNEQFF. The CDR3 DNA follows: TGTGCCAGCCGTACGACTTCGCGCTCCTACAATGAGCAGTTCTTC.

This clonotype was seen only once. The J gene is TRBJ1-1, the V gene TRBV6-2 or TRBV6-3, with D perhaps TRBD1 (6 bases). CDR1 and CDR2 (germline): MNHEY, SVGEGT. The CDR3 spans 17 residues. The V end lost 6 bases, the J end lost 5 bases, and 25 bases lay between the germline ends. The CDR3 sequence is CASRDMVQGSRRTEAFF. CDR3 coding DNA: TGTGCCAGCAGAGATATGGTACAGGGAAGCCGGCGGACTGAAGCTTTCTTT.

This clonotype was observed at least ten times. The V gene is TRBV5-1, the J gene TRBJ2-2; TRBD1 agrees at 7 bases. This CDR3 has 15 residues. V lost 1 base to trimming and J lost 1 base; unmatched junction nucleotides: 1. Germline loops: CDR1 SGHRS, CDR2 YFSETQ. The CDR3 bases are TGCGCCAGCAGCTTGAGGACAGGGAACACCGGGGAGCTGTTTTTT. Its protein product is CASSLRTGNTGELFF. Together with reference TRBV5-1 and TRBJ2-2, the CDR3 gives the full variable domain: KAGVTQTPRYLIKTRGQQVTLSCSPISGHRSVSWYQQTPGQGLQFLFEYFSETQRNKGNFPGRFSGRQFSNSRSEMNVSTLELGDSALYLCASSLRTGNTGELFFGEGSRLTVL.

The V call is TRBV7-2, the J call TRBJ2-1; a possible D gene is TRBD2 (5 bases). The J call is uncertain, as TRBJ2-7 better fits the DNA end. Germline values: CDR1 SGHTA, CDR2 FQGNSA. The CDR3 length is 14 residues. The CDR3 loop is CASSFYGGHNEQYF. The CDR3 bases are TGTGCCAGCAGCTTCTACGGAGGTCACAATGAGCAGTACTTC.

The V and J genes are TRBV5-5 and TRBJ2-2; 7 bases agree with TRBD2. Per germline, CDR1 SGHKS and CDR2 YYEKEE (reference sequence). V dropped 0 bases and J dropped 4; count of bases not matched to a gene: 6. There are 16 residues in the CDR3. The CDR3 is CASSLGLADFTGELFF. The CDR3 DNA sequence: TGTGCCAGCAGCTTGGGGCTAGCGGACTTCACCGGGGAGCTGTTTTTT. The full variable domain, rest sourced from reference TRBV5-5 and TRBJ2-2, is DAGVTQSPTHLIKTRGQQVTLRCSPISGHKSVSWYQQVLGQGPQFIFQYYEKEERGRGNFPDRFSARQFPNYSSELNVNALLLGDSALYLCASSLGLADFTGELFFGEGSRLTVL.

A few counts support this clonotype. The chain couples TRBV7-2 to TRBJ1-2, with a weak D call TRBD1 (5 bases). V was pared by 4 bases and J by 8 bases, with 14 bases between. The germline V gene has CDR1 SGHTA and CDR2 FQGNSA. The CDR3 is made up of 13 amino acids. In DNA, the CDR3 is TGTGCCAGCAGCTGGTTAGGGGAGGTGGGCTACACCTTC. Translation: CASSWLGEVGYTF.

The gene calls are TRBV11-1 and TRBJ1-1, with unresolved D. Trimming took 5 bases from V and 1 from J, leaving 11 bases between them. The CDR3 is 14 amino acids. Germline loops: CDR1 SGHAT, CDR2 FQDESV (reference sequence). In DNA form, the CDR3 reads TGTGCCAGCAGCCCACAGCAATCGAACACTGAAGCTTTCTTT. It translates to CASSPQQSNTEAFF.

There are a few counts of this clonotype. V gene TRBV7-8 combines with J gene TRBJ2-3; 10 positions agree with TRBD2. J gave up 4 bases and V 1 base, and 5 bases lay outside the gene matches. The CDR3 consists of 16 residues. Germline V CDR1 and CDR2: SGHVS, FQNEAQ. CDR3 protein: CASSLVGSGGSDTQYF. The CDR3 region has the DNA TGTGCCAGCAGCTTAGTGGGTAGCGGGGGGTCAGATACGCAGTATTTT.

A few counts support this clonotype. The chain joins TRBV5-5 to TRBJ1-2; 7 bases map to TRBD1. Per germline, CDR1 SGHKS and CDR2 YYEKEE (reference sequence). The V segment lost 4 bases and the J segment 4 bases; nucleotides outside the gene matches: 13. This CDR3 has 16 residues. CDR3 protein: CASSATGALPPYGYTF. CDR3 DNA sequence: TGTGCCAGCAGCGCTACAGGGGCCCTTCCCCCCTATGGCTACACCTTC.